The 19 T cell receptor beta chains presented below share a single source sample, sequenced in a study of T-cell reconstitution after alpha-beta-depleted transplantation in children. Preparation of the TCRbeta library was carried out with unique molecular identifiers. In TCRdb, the PCR reads were re-called with MiXCR into one record per CDR3 protein. The sample shows about 600,000 distinct CDR3 sequences, around 23% of them seen only once. The input for sequencing was PBMCs, mostly from graft donor cells, taken 360 days after TCRalphabeta/CD19-depleted stem cell transplant. These receptors originate from a boy in the first two years of life who had a stem cell transplant for acute myeloid leukemia, so the T cells may come from the graft donor.

This clonotype was seen a few times. This chain links TRBV20-1 with TRBJ2-5; 9 bases fit TRBD1. Trimming cost V 6 bases and J 2 bases; bases outside gene matches: 10. CDR3 length: 15 amino acids. Per the germline V gene, CDR1 is DFQATT and CDR2 is SNEGSKA (reference sequence). The CDR3: CSALPRTGAQETQYF. In DNA form, the CDR3 reads TGCAGTGCCCTCCCCCGGACAGGGGCGCAAGAGACCCAGTACTTC.

This clonotype was picked up a small number of times. The V gene is TRBV5-1, the J gene TRBJ2-2, with TRBD1 as a possible D gene (7 bases). This CDR3 is built from 17 residues. CDR1 and CDR2 (germline): SGHRS, YFSETQ. V lost 4 bases to trimming and J lost 3 bases, with 19 bases between them. The CDR3 DNA sequence: TGCGCCAGCAGCACTCCGGAGGGACAGCTATACACCGGGGAGCTGTTTTTT. Encoded protein: CASSTPEGQLYTGELFF.

This clonotype was seen a few times. The chain uses TRBV6-1 and TRBJ2-3, with 7 bases that match TRBD2. Trimming removed 5 bases from V and 0 bases from J; junction bases left unmatched: 17. Germline V gene data show CDR1 as MNHNS and CDR2 as SASEGT. The CDR3 runs 19 residues. The CDR3: CASSLVRAGVSASTDTQYF. DNA for the CDR3: TGTGCCAGCAGTCTCGTTCGGGCGGGGGTGAGCGCTAGCACAGATACGCAGTATTTT.

This clonotype was counted many times. The chain is built from TRBV7-2 and TRBJ2-3, with TRBD2 matching over 9 bases. This CDR3 contains 17 residues. Germline CDR1 is SGHTA and CDR2 is FQGNSA. V dropped 2 bases and J dropped 0; count of bases not matched to a gene: 6. CDR3 DNA sequence: TGTGCCAGCAGCTTAATGCCTAGCGGGGTTAGCACAGATACGCAGTATTTT. Protein sequence: CASSLMPSGVSTDTQYF.

The chain joins TRBV27 to TRBJ2-1, with D possibly TRBD2 on 6 matching bases. From germline, CDR1 is MNHEY and CDR2 SMNVEV (reference sequence). CDR3 length: 11 amino acids. V lost 8 bases to trimming and J lost 15 bases, with 17 bases between them. CDR3 sequence reads: CASEFIGTWFF. CDR3 nucleotide sequence: TGTGCCAGCGAGTTTATTGGGACTTGGTTCTTC.

A note on this clonotype: This is likely a read error, given that the CDR3 carries no conserved phenylalanine or tryptophan at its end. V usage is TRBV7-9 and J usage is TRBJ2-2, with D possibly matching TRBD1 (6 bases). Trimming cost V 5 bases and J 3 bases, with 16 bases left between them. CDR3 length: 16 amino acids. CDR1 SEHNR and CDR2 FQNEAQ come from the germline V gene (reference sequence). The DNA for the CDR3 is TGTGCCAGCAGCAACAGGGTGGCGATGGACACCGGGGAGCTGTTTTTA. Translating it yields CASSNRVAMDTGELFL.

The table lists this clonotype with a few counts. This chain uses TRBV20-1 with TRBJ2-1; 8 nucleotides match TRBD1. V was pared by 5 bases and J by 6 bases, with 6 bases of the junction left unmatched. Germline V gene sequence: CDR1 DFQATT, CDR2 SNEGSKA (reference sequence). The CDR3 is 13 residues long. The CDR3 loop is CSALRGPGNEQFF. The DNA for the CDR3 is TGCAGTGCTCTCAGGGGGCCGGGCAATGAGCAGTTCTTC.

This clonotype turned up a few times. V and J are TRBV9 and TRBJ1-1, with D hard to call. Trimming took off 7 bases at V and 2 bases at J, with 15 bases between the two ends. Germline CDR1 SGDLS, CDR2 YYNGEE. The length of the CDR3 is 14 residues. CDR3 nucleotides: TGTGCCAGCGGCTCTCTGGTGGCCAACACTGAAGCTTTCTTT. Its translation: CASGSLVANTEAFF.

There are a few counts of this clonotype. The chain's CDR3 is CASRRGDTDTQYF. CDR3 DNA sequence: TGTGCCAGCAGACGGGGGGACACAGATACGCAGTATTTT. The rearrangement joins TRBV6-6 to TRBJ2-3; 7 nucleotides agree with TRBD2. V was pared by 6 bases and J by 2 bases, with 2 bases of the junction left unmatched. The CDR3 extends over 13 amino acids. Germline CDR1 MNHNY, CDR2 SVGAGI (reference sequence).

The rearrangement links TRBV11-2 to TRBJ1-4; 8 positions agree with TRBD1. From germline, CDR1 is SGHAT and CDR2 FQNNGV. This CDR3 has 15 residues. V trimming: 6 bases; J trimming: 8 bases; junction bases outside the gene matches: 11. The chain's CDR3 is CASSSPRGRVEKLFF. For the CDR3, the DNA is TGTGCCAGCAGTTCCCCCAGGGGGCGCGTGGAAAAACTGTTTTTT.

V is TRBV9 and J is TRBJ2-3, with 8 bases matching TRBD1. V gave up 0 bases and J gave up 6 bases; unmatched junction bases: 6. CDR3 length equals 15 residues. The germline V gene encodes CDR1 SGDLS and CDR2 YYNGEE. The DNA of the CDR3 is TGTGCCAGCAGCGTAGGGGCAGGGGGCGCGGATACGCAGTATTTT. This encodes CASSVGAGGADTQYF.

This clonotype was seen at least ten times. J is TRBJ2-7 and V is TRBV28; D unresolved. V was cut by 2 bases and J by 1 base, with 6 bases left in between. The CDR3 is 13 amino acids. Germline values: CDR1 MDHEN, CDR2 SYDVKM. In nucleotides, the CDR3 is TGTGCCAGCAGTTTAGTCGGGTCCTACGAGCAGTACGTC. Encoded protein: CASSLVGSYEQYV.

There are a few counts of this clonotype. The chain combines TRBV5-1 with TRBJ2-1; D not certain. The germline gives CDR1 SGHRS, CDR2 YFSETQ. The CDR3 length is 13 residues. V lost 5 bases, J lost 2 bases, and 8 bases lay in between. This CDR3 is CASSDITYNEQFF. CDR3 in DNA: TGCGCCAGCAGTGACATTACCTACAATGAGCAGTTCTTC.

This chain uses TRBV29-1 with TRBJ1-1; 9 nucleotides align to TRBD1. V lost 6 bases to trimming and J lost 4 bases; unmatched junction nucleotides: 6. Germline V gene lookup returns CDR1 SQVTM and CDR2 ANQGSEA. This CDR3 is built from 13 residues. CDR3 region: CSVHRDRVTEAFF. CDR3 DNA sequence: TGCAGCGTCCACCGGGACAGGGTCACTGAAGCTTTCTTT.

V and J are TRBV20-1 and TRBJ1-2; no clear D gene. Trimming removed 2 bases at V and 5 bases at J, with 0 bases between. CDR1 and CDR2 (germline): DFQATT, SNEGSKA (reference sequence). The CDR3 totals 9 residues. CDR3 DNA: TGCAGTGCTAGATATGGCTACACCTTC. Amino acid sequence: CSARYGYTF.

There are a few counts of this clonotype. V usage is TRBV20-1 and J usage is TRBJ2-5, with 9 nucleotides matching TRBD2. CDR3 length: 14 residues. The J segment lost 4 bases and the V segment lost 1 base, leaving 4 bases of the junction unmatched. The V gene's germline CDR1 is DFQATT and CDR2 SNEGSKA (reference sequence). CDR3 protein: CSARVAGVLETQYF. The CDR3 coding sequence is TGCAGTGCTAGAGTAGCGGGGGTATTAGAGACCCAGTACTTC.

This clonotype was observed a handful of times. This chain joins TRBV6-5 and TRBJ1-4; D gene ambiguous. The V and J ends lost 0 bases and 5 bases respectively, with 7 bases between them. Germline CDR1 MNHEY, CDR2 SVGAGI. The CDR3 runs to 14 residues. As DNA, the CDR3 is TGTGCCAGCAGTTACTCGGCGGACAATGAAAAACTGTTTTTT. It codes for CASSYSADNEKLFF.

The V call is TRBV20-1, the J call TRBJ2-7, with D tentatively TRBD1 or TRBD2 (5 bases each). The germline CDR1 and CDR2 sequences are DFQATT and SNEGSKA (reference sequence). There are 15 residues in the CDR3. V shed 4 bases and J shed 2 bases, with 18 bases lying between them. The CDR3 DNA reads as TGCAGTGCTATACCTGGGCCAGGGAGAACCTACGAGCAGTACTTC. This translates into CSAIPGPGRTYEQYF.

V is TRBV20-1 and J is TRBJ1-3; D is undetermined. V was clipped by 8 bases and J by 0 bases, with 5 bases between them. Per the germline V gene, CDR1 is DFQATT and CDR2 is SNEGSKA (reference sequence). The CDR3 totals 11 residues. The DNA of the CDR3 is TGCAGTCCAAGCTCTGGAAACACCATATATTTT. Translated, it gives CSPSSGNTIYF.